These 8 T cell receptor beta chains share one sample of origin, sequenced in a study of identifying expanded T cells in peripheral blood (dated by TCRdb to between 2019 and 2020). Library construction relied on the immunoSEQ multiplex PCR assay. As stored in TCRdb, this immuneACCESS dataset retains in-frame rearrangements with V and J assigned. A fraction of the clones does not appear; measured against another copy, unresolved V genes explain less than half of the discrepancy, and the remainder lacks a known reason. The sample table lists over 100,000 clones, about nine tenths of them with a count of one. In total, the top ten clones hold 7.5% to 10% of the sample. Sequenced input: blood. The receptors were sampled from a person between 18 and 75 years old in good health.

The chain employs TRBV5-1 and TRBJ2-3; a weak D match, TRBD2 (6 bases). The V end lost 1 base, the J end lost 6 bases, and 12 bases lay between the germline ends. The CDR3 has 14 amino acids. The germline V gene has CDR1 SGHRS and CDR2 YFSETQ. CDR3 nucleotides: TGCGCCAGCAGCTTGCGGAGGGAGTGGGATACGCAGTATTTT. Translating it yields CASSLRREWDTQYF. Complete variable domain (other parts from reference TRBV5-1 and TRBJ2-3): KAGVTQTPRYLIKTRGQQVTLSCSPISGHRSVSWYQQTPGQGLQFLFEYFSETQRNKGNFPGRFSGRQFSNSRSEMNVSTLELGDSALYLCASSLRREWDTQYFGPGTRLTVL.

This clone has a single count. The genes are TRBV4-2 and TRBJ2-5; TRBD2 matches 9 bases. CDR3 size: 19 residues. CDR1 LGHNA and CDR2 YNFKEQ come from the germline V gene. Trimming at V came to 0 bases and at J to 1 base, leaving 12 bases not matched to a gene. In DNA, the CDR3 is TGTGCCAGCAGCCAAGATGGATCGGTAGCGGGAGAGGGCCAAGAGACCCAGTACTTC. It translates to CASSQDGSVAGEGQETQYF.

The chain is built from TRBV9 and TRBJ2-1, with 8 bases fitting TRBD2. The CDR3 covers 14 residues. Losses at the gene ends were 5 bases for V and 8 bases for J; bases not matched to a gene: 9. CDR1 SGDLS and CDR2 YYNGEE come from the germline V gene. The chain's CDR3 is CASSSGENDYEQFF. The CDR3 nucleotides are TGTGCCAGCAGTAGCGGGGAGAATGACTATGAGCAGTTCTTC.

This clone was counted only a few times. This chain uses TRBV7-9 with TRBJ1-1; D not certain. The CDR3 contains 11 residues. The ends were cut back, 2 bases at V and 10 bases at J, with 8 bases in the middle. Germline lookup yields CDR1 SEHNR and CDR2 FQNEAQ (reference sequence). CDR3 nucleotide sequence: TGTGCCAGCAGCTTAACAGTAGGAGCTTTCTTT. Translating gives CASSLTVGAFF.

This rearrangement joins TRBV6-6 to TRBJ2-7, with 9 nucleotides matching TRBD1. V dropped 4 bases and J dropped 1; count of bases not matched to a gene: 5. The CDR3 is 15 amino acids. Germline loops: CDR1 MNHNY, CDR2 SVGAGI (reference sequence). Here the CDR3 reads CASSSTGTGSYEQYF. DNA of the CDR3: TGTGCCAGCAGTTCTACCGGGACAGGGTCCTACGAGCAGTACTTC.

This clone was recorded a few times. The genes are TRBV28 and TRBJ1-2; tentatively, D is TRBD1 (6 bases). Trimming left V 3 bases short and J 7 bases short, with 18 bases between. The CDR3 covers 15 residues. Per the germline V gene, CDR1 is MDHEN and CDR2 is SYDVKM. The CDR3 nucleotides read TGTGCCAGCAGTTTTCCCGCCTCGAAGGGGGGTGGCTACACCTTC. Its protein product is CASSFPASKGGGYTF.

The chain joins TRBV18 to TRBJ2-1; 9 positions match TRBD1. Germline CDR1 and CDR2: KGHSH and LQKENI. Germline trimming cut 3 bases from V and 10 bases from J; bases unmatched to any gene: 1. The CDR3 sequence is 12 residues long. The CDR3 sequence is CASSPDRGEQFF. The CDR3, as DNA: TGTGCCAGCTCACCGGACAGGGGCGAGCAGTTCTTC.

This clone has a single count. The genes are TRBV5-6 and TRBJ2-2; perhaps TRBD1 as D (6 bases). CDR3 size: 14 residues. Between the trimmed V and J ends, which lost 4 bases and 4 bases, there was a span of 11 bases. Germline V gene sequence: CDR1 SGHDT, CDR2 YYEEEE. The CDR3 nucleotides read TGTGCCAGCAGCCCAGGGGTCAGCACCGGGGAGCTGTTTTTT. This gives the protein CASSPGVSTGELFF.